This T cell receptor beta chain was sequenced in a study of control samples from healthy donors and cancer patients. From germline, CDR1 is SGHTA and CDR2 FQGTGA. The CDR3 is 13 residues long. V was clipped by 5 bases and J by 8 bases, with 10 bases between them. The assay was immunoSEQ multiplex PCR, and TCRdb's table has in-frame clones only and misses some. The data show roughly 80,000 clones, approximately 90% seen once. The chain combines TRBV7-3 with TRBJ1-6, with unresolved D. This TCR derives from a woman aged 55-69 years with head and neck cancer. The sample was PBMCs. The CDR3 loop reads CASSLTNYSPLHF. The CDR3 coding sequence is TGTGCCAGCAGCCTGACAAACTATTCACCCCTCCACTTT.